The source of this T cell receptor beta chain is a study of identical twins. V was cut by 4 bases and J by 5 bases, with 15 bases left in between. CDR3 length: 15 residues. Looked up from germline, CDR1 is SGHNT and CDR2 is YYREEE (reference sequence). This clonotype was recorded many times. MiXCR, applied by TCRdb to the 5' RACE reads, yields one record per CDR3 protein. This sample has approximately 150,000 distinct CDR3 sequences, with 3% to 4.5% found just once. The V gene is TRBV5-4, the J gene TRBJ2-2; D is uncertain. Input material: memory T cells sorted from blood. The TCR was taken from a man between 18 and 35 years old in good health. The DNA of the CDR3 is TGTGCCAGCAGCCGGCGACTCTCCGGGACCGGGGAGCTGTTTTTT. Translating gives CASSRRLSGTGELFF.